This record looks at one T cell receptor (beta chain) sequence and its context. Its antigen is not known. CDR1 and CDR2 from the germline V gene are SGHDN and FVKESK. This CDR3 has 12 residues. V gave up 9 bases and J gave up 7 bases; unmatched junction bases: 8. This entry belongs to a study of cytomegalovirus exposure and HLA in healthy donors. Overall study results and limits: Many donors shared some public TCRs, even though most TCR sequences were rare. Reportedly, TCR beta sequences accurately predicted HLA-A and HLA-B alleles in most subjects. Most of the TCR beta V segments (in an earlier analysis) were productive either about 87% or about 30% of the time. Presence/absence results assume similar sequencing depth per donor, which may not hold.

With 60 Vbeta and 13 Jbeta primers, the PCR was carried out. The repertoire was sequenced with immunoSEQ multiplex PCR; TCRdb's copy has only in-frame clones and lacks some. The repertoire consists of 100,000 to 120,000 clones, with approximately 79% occurring once and the leading ten covering about 6.8%. The origin of this receptor is a man aged 30-40 years in good health and CMV-seropositive. Sequencing was carried out using PBMCs. This chain connects TRBV14 to TRBJ2-5, with 7 nucleotides matching TRBD1. Written as DNA, the CDR3 is TGTGCCAGTGGACAGACAGGGCCGACCCAGTACTTC. Translating it yields CASGQTGPTQYF.